A single sample gave rise to the 11 T cell receptor beta chains below, sequenced in a study of early T cells in non-severe SARS-CoV-2 infection. TCRdb independently ran MiXCR on the 5' RACE reads; one entry per CDR3 protein. This table holds over 25,000 distinct CDR3 sequences, 9% to 10% found once. Sequencing was performed on whole blood. Source of these receptors: an adult who was a healthcare worker with PCR-confirmed SARS-CoV-2 infection or an uninfected control (not recorded which).

This clonotype has a handful of counts. This chain links TRBV20-1 with TRBJ2-5, with a weak D call TRBD2 (6 bases). Germline CDR1 and CDR2: DFQATT and SNEGSKA (reference sequence). Trimming took 3 bases from V and 5 from J, leaving 10 bases between them. This CDR3 is built from 12 residues. CDR3 loop: CSARASVETQYF. The CDR3 DNA follows: TGCAGTGCTAGGGCTAGCGTGGAGACCCAGTACTTC.

This clonotype is termed medium-sized (0.01 to 0.1%). The genes are TRBV3-1 and TRBJ1-2, with TRBD1 identical over 8 bases. V trimming: 3 bases; J trimming: 3 bases; junction bases outside the gene matches: 6. This CDR3 contains 15 residues. Per germline, CDR1 LGHDT and CDR2 YNNKEL (reference sequence). DNA of the CDR3: TGTGCCAGCAGCCATTTGACAGGGGATGACTATGGCTACACCTTC. It yields the protein CASSHLTGDDYGYTF.

This clonotype was counted many times. This chain links TRBV29-1 with TRBJ2-5; D not resolved. This CDR3 spans 13 amino acids. Germline V gene sequence: CDR1 SQVTM, CDR2 ANQGSEA. V was cut by 4 bases and J by 3 bases, with 12 bases left in between. The CDR3 is CSVVFPPEETQYF. In nucleotides, the CDR3 is TGCAGCGTTGTCTTCCCTCCCGAAGAGACCCAGTACTTC.

Ten or more counts support this clonotype. The chain links TRBV4-3 to TRBJ2-7; maybe TRBD2 (5 bases). V was shortened by 1 base and J by 2 bases, with 9 bases between the two germline ends. The CDR3 extends over 14 amino acids. CDR1 and CDR2 (germline): LGHNA, YSLEER. CDR3 region: CASSQGAGTYEQYF. The DNA of the CDR3 is TGCGCCAGCAGCCAAGGGGCGGGCACCTACGAGCAGTACTTC.

This clonotype is medium-sized (0.01 to 0.1%) within its sample. This rearrangement joins TRBV7-9 to TRBJ1-2; a weak D match, TRBD1 (5 bases). The CDR3 runs to 14 residues. From germline, CDR1 is SEHNR and CDR2 FQNEAQ (reference sequence). V lost 5 bases and J lost 2, with 12 bases in between. Here the CDR3 reads CASSPGTVNYGYTF. The CDR3 DNA reads as TGTGCCAGCAGCCCAGGGACCGTAAACTATGGCTACACCTTC.

The chain combines TRBV20-1 with TRBJ2-3; weak D call: TRBD1 (5 bases). Germline-derived CDR1 and CDR2 are DFQATT and SNEGSKA (reference sequence). CDR3 length: 15 residues. V lost 5 bases, J lost 5 bases, and 20 bases lay in between. The CDR3 is CSAGRAGFNRDTQYF. The CDR3 DNA reads TGCAGTGCTGGTCGAGCAGGGTTTAATAGAGATACGCAGTATTTT.

This clonotype was observed at least ten times. The rearrangement links TRBV29-1 to TRBJ2-5; 7 nucleotides match TRBD1. The CDR3 is 12 amino acids. V gave up 8 bases and J gave up 2 bases; unmatched junction bases: 5. CDR1 and CDR2 (germline): SQVTM, ANQGSEA. The CDR3 nucleotides are TGCAGCTACAGGGGAACTCAAGAGACCCAGTACTTC. Its protein is CSYRGTQETQYF.

This clonotype was counted many times. The rearrangement uses TRBV7-2 and TRBJ1-4; no firm D call. In germline, CDR1 is SGHTA, CDR2 FQGNSA. V lost 5 bases and J lost 7, with 14 bases in between. The CDR3 contains 14 residues. CDR3 protein: CASSRDPTREKLFF. In DNA form, the CDR3 reads TGTGCCAGCAGCCGAGACCCTACCCGTGAAAAACTGTTTTTT.

V usage is TRBV2 and J usage is TRBJ2-7; D not certain. This CDR3 is 14 amino acids long. Germline assignment: CDR1 SNHLY and CDR2 FYNNEI. The V gene lost 2 bases and the J gene lost 2 bases, with 10 bases spanning the gap. CDR3 in DNA: TGTGCCAGCAGTGAAAGTAGCCTTACCTACGAGCAGTACTTC. Its protein product is CASSESSLTYEQYF.

Only a few counts were recorded for this clonotype. V usage is TRBV9 and J usage is TRBJ1-1; 7 bases are a match to TRBD1. CDR3 size: 15 residues. V shed 3 bases and J 11 bases; nucleotides not matched to a gene: 16. Germline loops: CDR1 SGDLS, CDR2 YYNGEE. DNA of the CDR3: TGTGCCAGCAGCGAACGGGACAGCTGGGCTCTAGGGGCTTTCTTT. This encodes CASSERDSWALGAFF. The variable domain in full, completed from reference TRBV9 and TRBJ1-1, reads DSGVTQTPKHLITATGQRVTLRCSPRSGDLSVYWYQQSLDQGLQFLIQYYNGEERAKGNILERFSAQQFPDLHSELNLSSLELGDSALYFCASSERDSWALGAFFGQGTRLTVV.

A few counts support this clonotype. The chain joins TRBV20-1 to TRBJ1-6; D gene uncertain. The germline V gene has CDR1 DFQATT and CDR2 SNEGSKA (reference sequence). The CDR3 contains 13 residues. V dropped 1 base and J dropped 10 bases, with 11 bases sitting between them. CDR3 amino acids: CSARGARQSPLHF. The CDR3 bases are TGCAGTGCTAGAGGGGCCCGGCAATCACCCCTCCACTTT.